These T cell receptor beta chains were read from a single sample in a study of cytomegalovirus exposure and HLA in healthy donors. This table comes from immunoSEQ multiplex PCR, and its TCRdb copy is limited to in-frame clones, with some not included. The data show 74,000 or so clones, just over 75% seen once. Sequencing was carried out using PBMCs. These receptors were collected from a man aged 50-60 years in good health and CMV-seropositive. CDR3s include the opening cysteine and the closing phenylalanine or tryptophan.

>TRBJ2-1|TRBV6-4
CASSPTSGRANEQFF
>TRBJ2-3|TRBV15
CATSRVQGPNTDTQYF
>TRBJ1-4|TRBV6-6
CASSAPGTGYEKLFF
>TRBJ2-2|TRBV5-1
CASTPTGTVNTGELFF
>TRBJ2-2|TRBV7-9
CSSSVRTGELFF
>TRBJ2-1|TRBV27
CASSSGTGAYNEQFF
>TRBJ2-1|TRBV9
CASSTSSGSAYNEQFF
>TRBJ2-7|TRBV12-5
CASGSPGTPYEQYF
>TRBJ2-7|TRBV20-1
CSASDRDEQYF
>TRBJ2-2|TRBV10-1
CASSELQEAGELFF
>TRBJ2-5|TRBV18
CASSTRGQGGEKYF
>TRBJ2-1|TRBV5-1
CASSSFEGGNNEQFF
>TRBJ1-1|TRBV30
CAWTGGGHRGAFF
>TRBJ2-1|TRBV18
CASSPLRSGTSGSSYNEQFF
>TRBJ2-2|TRBV5-4
CASSSTGTGVGGELFF
>TRBJ1-4|TRBV7-9
CASSRGGGYEKLFF
>TRBJ2-1|TRBV5-1
CASSNGLSGMNNEQFF
>TRBJ2-1|TRBV19
CASSPGTSGSRNEQFF
>TRBJ2-1|TRBV7-8
CASSSKAESSYNEQFF
>TRBJ1-1|TRBV10-3
CASSGQGIMSTEAFF
>TRBJ1-1|TRBV6-5
CASSPAGVTEAFF
>TRBJ2-7|TRBV18
CASSPPSSAAGEQYF
>TRBJ2-2|TRBV2
CASSESRAGELFF
>TRBJ1-1|TRBV7-2
CASSFTANTEAFF
>TRBJ1-6|TRBV7-6
CASSQRADNNSPLHF
>TRBJ2-5|TRBV5-4
CASSWDFGLAETQYF
>TRBJ2-1|TRBV30
CAWGGYTPLAGFYNEQFF
>TRBJ2-1|TRBV9
CASSVASGFLSYNEQFF
>TRBJ2-7|TRBV7-2
CASSLNYYEQYF
>TRBJ2-7|TRBV6-6
CASSLRQRLAVKGQYF
>TRBJ2-3|TRBV7-2
CASSLARGVLHF
>TRBJ2-7|TRBV4-2
CASSQEGGYEQYF
>TRBJ2-7|TRBV11-1
CASSLGSGIDEQYF
>TRBJ2-1|TRBV7-9
CASSDTSGKYFF
>TRBJ2-1|TRBV5-1
CASSLLASGSYNEQFF
>TRBJ2-7|TRBV19
CASSPGTGGAYEQYF
>TRBJ1-2|TRBV6-5
CASSYSGTTGGGYTF
>TRBJ2-3|TRBV25-1
CASSGDRLAVNTDTQYF
>TRBJ2-1|TRBV29-1
CSVDSGQFF
>TRBJ1-5|TRBV6-5
CASSYRGAGGNQPQHF
>TRBJ1-2|TRBV4-3
CASSQDWSGVYGYTF
>TRBJ1-2|TRBV19
CASSPRSGGQTSNYGYTF
>TRBJ2-5|TRBV7-2
CASSLAGTGGQETQYF
>TRBJ1-2|TRBV9
CASSIGGGQGAGGYTF
>TRBJ2-1|TRBV19
CASRGLASYNEQFF
>TRBJ1-4|TRBV5-6
CASSSGRGAYEKLFF
>TRBJ1-1|TRBV6-1
CASIMNKGMNTEAFF
>TRBJ1-4|TRBV5-1
CASSLTGAGEKLFF
>TRBJ2-3|TRBV11-3
CASSDRDRHTDTQYF
>TRBJ2-5|TRBV7-9
CASSLGTSGETQYF
>TRBJ2-2|TRBV6-4
CASRPGQGDTGELFF
>TRBJ2-7|TRBV11-3
CASSLDLSYEQYF
>TRBJ2-6|TRBV5-1
CASSSSILSGANGLTF